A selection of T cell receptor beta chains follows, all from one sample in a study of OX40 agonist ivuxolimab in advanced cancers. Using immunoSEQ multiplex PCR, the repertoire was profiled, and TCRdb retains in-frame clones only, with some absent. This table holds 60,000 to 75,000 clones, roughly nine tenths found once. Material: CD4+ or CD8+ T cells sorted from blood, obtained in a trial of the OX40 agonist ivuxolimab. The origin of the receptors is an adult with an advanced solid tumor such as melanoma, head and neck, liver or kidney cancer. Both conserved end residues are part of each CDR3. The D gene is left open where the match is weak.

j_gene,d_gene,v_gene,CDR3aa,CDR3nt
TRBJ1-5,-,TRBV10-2,CASSEGVDQPQHF,TGCGCCAGCAGTGAAGGGGTGGATCAGCCCCAGCATTTT
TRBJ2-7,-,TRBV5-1,CASSLEVGTTYEQYF,TGCGCCAGCAGCTTGGAGGTCGGGACCACCTACGAGCAGTACTTC
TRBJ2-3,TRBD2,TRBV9,CASSTSGIRSTDTQYF,TGTGCCAGCAGCACTAGCGGGATACGTAGCACAGATACGCAGTATTTT
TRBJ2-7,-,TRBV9,CASSVGSGTYEQYF,TGTGCCAGCAGCGTAGGCTCAGGTACCTACGAGCAGTACTTC
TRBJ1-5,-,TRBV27,CARLDRGGLLVGREGQPQHF,TGTGCCAGGCTGGACCGGGGGGGTTTGTTAGTCGGGCGGGAGGGCCAGCCCCAGCATTTT
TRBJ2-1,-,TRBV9,CASSVEGMDYNEQFF,TGTGCCAGCAGCGTAGAAGGAATGGACTACAATGAGCAGTTCTTC
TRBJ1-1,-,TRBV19,CASSIGGPDTEAFF,TGTGCCAGTAGTATCGGCGGCCCGGACACTGAAGCTTTCTTT
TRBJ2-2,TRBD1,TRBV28,CASSLTGVIGELFF,TGTGCCAGCAGTTTGACAGGGGTTATCGGGGAGCTGTTTTTT
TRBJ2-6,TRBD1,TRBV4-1,CASSLDRGTGANVLTF,TGCGCCAGCAGCCTGGACAGGGGGACGGGGGCCAACGTCCTGACTTTC
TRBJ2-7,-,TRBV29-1,CSAIQGGSYEQYF,TGCAGCGCAATACAGGGAGGCTCCTACGAGCAGTACTTC
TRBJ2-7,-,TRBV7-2,CASSLVGIPSSEQYF,TGTGCCAGCAGCTTAGTAGGCATCCCAAGCTCCGAGCAGTACTTC
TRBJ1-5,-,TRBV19,CASSMGINRLNQPQHF,TGTGCCAGTAGTATGGGTATAAACAGATTAAATCAGCCCCAGCATTTT
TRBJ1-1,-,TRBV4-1,CASSQVPGASEAFF,TGCGCCAGCAGCCAAGTCCCGGGGGCTTCTGAAGCTTTCTTT